Presented here are 24 T cell receptor beta chains from one specimen sequenced in a study of PD-L1 blockade in urothelial cancer. Sequencing was performed with immunoSEQ multiplex PCR; in TCRdb, only in-frame clones are kept and a portion is missing. The repertoire holds some 67,000 clones, with approximately 91% as singletons. The sample was PBMCs, taken around atezolizumab (anti-PD-L1) treatment. The receptors come from a man aged 55 to 70 with urothelial cancer.

DNA of the CDR3: TGTGCCAGTAGTTCAGAGAACAGGGTCGCCTCGGGCTACACCTTC. It codes for CASSSENRVASGYTF. V is TRBV19 and J is TRBJ1-2, with D possibly being TRBD1 (6 bases). Trimming pared 5 bases from V and 8 bases from J, leaving 21 bases between. Germline CDR1 reads LNHDA; CDR2 reads SQIVND (reference sequence). CDR3 length: 15 residues.

This chain connects TRBV5-6 to TRBJ2-7; weak D call: TRBD1 (6 bases). The germline CDR1 and CDR2 sequences are SGHDT and YYEEEE. This CDR3 is built from 14 residues. Trimming cost V 2 bases and J 6 bases, with 15 bases left between them. This CDR3 reads CASSLGSPRGEQYF. CDR3 in DNA: TGTGCCAGCAGCTTAGGGTCCCCCAGGGGCGAGCAGTACTTC.

In DNA form, the CDR3 reads TGTGCCAGTAGTACCACGGGACAGATCTTTAATGAGCAGTTCTTC. This gives the protein CASSTTGQIFNEQFF. The gene calls are TRBV19 and TRBJ2-1; 7 nucleotides match TRBD1. The CDR3 extends over 15 amino acids. V gave up 4 bases and J gave up 7 bases; unmatched junction bases: 10. Germline CDR1 LNHDA, CDR2 SQIVND (reference sequence).

This sequence joins TRBV29-1 and TRBJ2-7, with D uncertain. V shed 4 bases and J shed 4 bases, with 5 bases lying between them. Looked up from germline, CDR1 is SQVTM and CDR2 is ANQGSEA. This CDR3 has 10 residues. The CDR3 coding sequence is TGCAGCGTTGTAGTGTACGAGCAGTACTTC. This sequence encodes CSVVVYEQYF.

This clone was counted only a few times. The rearrangement joins TRBV28 to TRBJ2-2; the D gene is possibly TRBD2 (6 bases). This CDR3 is 13 amino acids long. The ends were cut back, 10 bases at V and 6 bases at J, with 15 bases in the middle. Germline V gene sequence: CDR1 MDHEN, CDR2 SYDVKM. The DNA for the CDR3 is TGTGCCACCACACGGGGGTTCCCCGGGGAGCTGTTTTTT. Encoded protein: CATTRGFPGELFF.

V usage is TRBV27 and J usage is TRBJ2-7, with 13 nucleotides matching TRBD2. J lost 5 bases, V lost 6 bases, and 10 bases had no gene match. Germline CDR1 MNHEY, CDR2 SMNVEV (reference sequence). The CDR3 is 16 residues long. The CDR3 loop reads CASSRPGLAGSHEQYF. CDR3 coding DNA: TGTGCCAGCAGCCGTCCGGGACTAGCGGGATCCCACGAGCAGTACTTC.

The rearrangement links TRBV29-1 to TRBJ2-5, with D possibly matching TRBD1 (7 bases). Germline assignment: CDR1 SQVTM and CDR2 ANQGSEA. V dropped 6 bases and J dropped 2 bases, with 13 bases sitting between them. The CDR3 is made up of 13 amino acids. The CDR3 region is CSVAGQTQETQYF. CDR3 DNA: TGCAGCGTGGCGGGACAGACTCAAGAGACCCAGTACTTC.

The V and J genes are TRBV6-5 and TRBJ1-1; no definite D call. CDR1 is MNHEY and CDR2 is SVGAGI in the germline V gene. V lost 4 bases and J 1 base, leaving 10 bases between the germline ends. The CDR3 totals 14 residues. The CDR3 sequence: CASSLTRGNTEAFF. CDR3 in DNA: TGTGCCAGCAGTTTGACCCGGGGGAACACTGAAGCTTTCTTT.

This chain links TRBV29-1 with TRBJ1-1; D gene uncertain. V was pared by 6 bases and J by 0 bases, with 11 bases between. Germline V gene data show CDR1 as SQVTM and CDR2 as ANQGSEA. The CDR3 has 13 residues. The CDR3 coding sequence is TGCAGCGTCGCTCAGACTGTGAACACTGAAGCTTTCTTT. This codes for CSVAQTVNTEAFF.

This chain joins TRBV7-7 and TRBJ2-1; D possibly corresponds to TRBD2 (6 bases). The CDR3 has 15 residues. Germline CDR1 SSHAT, CDR2 FNYEAQ (reference sequence). Between the trimmed V and J ends, which lost 5 bases and 2 bases, there was a span of 13 bases. This CDR3 reads CASSRGYSPYNEQFF. In nucleotides, the CDR3 is TGTGCCAGCAGCCGGGGGTATTCCCCCTACAATGAGCAGTTCTTC.

The V call is TRBV2, the J call TRBJ1-4, with 7 bases lining up with TRBD1. Germline lookup yields CDR1 SNHLY and CDR2 FYNNEI. V dropped 6 bases and J dropped 4; count of bases not matched to a gene: 11. This CDR3 region has 16 residues. The chain's CDR3 is CASSPGARGHNEKLFF. The CDR3 coding sequence is TGTGCCAGCAGCCCAGGGGCGAGGGGGCATAATGAAAAACTGTTTTTT. The complete variable domain, with remaining parts taken from reference TRBV2 and TRBJ1-4, reads EPEVTQTPSHQVTQMGQEVILRCVPISNHLYFYWYRQILGQKVEFLVSFYNNEISEKSEIFDDQFSVERPDGSNFTLKIRSTKLEDSAMYFCASSPGARGHNEKLFFGSGTQLSVL.

In this sample, this clone is medium-sized. The V and J genes are TRBV2 and TRBJ1-2, with D maybe TRBD1 (5 bases). The V and J ends lost 7 bases and 4 bases respectively, with 19 bases between them. Per germline, CDR1 SNHLY and CDR2 FYNNEI. The CDR3 loop spans 15 amino acids. Written as DNA, the CDR3 is TGTGCCAGCAAGGGGCAGACCGGGAGACTCTATGGCTACACCTTC. Translating it yields CASKGQTGRLYGYTF.

This chain joins TRBV5-1 and TRBJ1-2; possible D gene TRBD1, 5 bases. The CDR3 runs to 14 residues. V gave up 5 bases and J gave up 2 bases, with 13 bases separating them. Germline CDR1 is SGHRS and CDR2 is YFSETQ. For the CDR3, the DNA is TGCGCCAGCAGTCCCGGGGGGGGAAACTATGGCTACACCTTC. It specifies CASSPGGGNYGYTF.

This chain links TRBV5-1 with TRBJ2-5, with 8 nucleotides matching TRBD1. Per the germline V gene, CDR1 is SGHRS and CDR2 is YFSETQ. V lost 4 bases and J lost 2; bases outside the gene matches: 4. The CDR3 sequence is 14 residues long. The CDR3 DNA follows: TGCGCCAGCAGCACAGGACAGGGACAAGAGACCCAGTACTTC. It is translated as CASSTGQGQETQYF.

The chain carries TRBV19 and TRBJ2-7; 10 nucleotides agree with TRBD2. The CDR3 contains 16 residues. Germline trimming cut 3 bases from V and 1 base from J; bases unmatched to any gene: 6. Looked up from germline, CDR1 is LNHDA and CDR2 is SQIVND (reference sequence). Written as DNA, the CDR3 is TGTGCCAGTAGTATTTTCCCTAGCGGGGGATCCTACGAGCAGTACTTC. As protein: CASSIFPSGGSYEQYF.

CDR3 nucleotides: TGTGCCAGCAGCTTCGCGTCGGAGGCAGAGACCCAGTACTTC. It specifies CASSFASEAETQYF. The chain employs TRBV7-9 and TRBJ2-5; maybe TRBD2 (5 bases). Per the germline V gene, CDR1 is SEHNR and CDR2 is FQNEAQ (reference sequence). V was clipped by 3 bases and J by 4 bases, with 12 bases between them. The CDR3 is 14 residues long.

This clone was seen only a few times. The V gene is TRBV7-9, the J gene TRBJ2-5; 8 nucleotides line up with TRBD1. J gave up 4 bases and V 7 bases, and 8 bases lay outside the gene matches. The V gene's germline CDR1 is SEHNR and CDR2 FQNEAQ (reference sequence). The CDR3 has 14 amino acids. In DNA form, the CDR3 reads TGTGCCAGCACCTTCACAGGGGGTGGAGAGACCCAGTACTTC. Residues: CASTFTGGGETQYF. The full variable domain, completed using reference TRBV7-9 and TRBJ2-5, is DTGVSQNPRHKITKRGQNVTFRCDPISEHNRLYWYRQTLGQGPEFLTYFQNEAQLEKSRLLSDRFSAERPKGSFSTLEIQRTEQGDSAMYLCASTFTGGGETQYFGPGTRLLVL.

The chain is built from TRBV28 and TRBJ1-2; weak D call: TRBD1 (6 bases). The CDR3 runs to 13 residues. Per germline, CDR1 MDHEN and CDR2 SYDVKM. Deletions cut 6 bases from V and 2 bases from J, with 10 bases between. In DNA form, the CDR3 reads TGTGCCAGCAGCCGAGGACAGAACTATGGCTACACCTTC. This codes for CASSRGQNYGYTF.

The sample holds a few counts of this clone. The chain joins TRBV6-5 to TRBJ1-1, with D maybe TRBD1 (6 bases). The germline gives CDR1 MNHEY, CDR2 SVGAGI. V was trimmed by 4 bases and J by 8 bases, leaving 14 bases between them. The CDR3 is made up of 13 amino acids. The CDR3 is CASSSRDTMEAFF. For the CDR3, the DNA is TGTGCCAGCAGTTCTCGGGACACCATGGAAGCTTTCTTT.

The rearrangement uses TRBV6-5 and TRBJ2-7; 14 bases match TRBD2. This CDR3 has 15 residues. V lost 6 bases and J lost 3; bases outside the gene matches: 4. Germline CDR1 and CDR2: MNHEY and SVGAGI. Written as DNA, the CDR3 is TGTGCCAGCAGCCCCGGGACTAGCGGGAGCTACGAGCAGTACTTC. This sequence encodes CASSPGTSGSYEQYF.

The chain carries TRBV18 and TRBJ2-3; D perhaps matches TRBD2 (6 bases). The CDR3 covers 16 residues. Deletions cut 2 bases from V and 0 bases from J, with 12 bases between. Germline CDR1 reads KGHSH; CDR2 reads LQKENI. The DNA of the CDR3 is TGTGCCAGCTCACCAGGGATAGCGGCTAGCACAGATACGCAGTATTTT. Translating gives CASSPGIAASTDTQYF.

The chain combines TRBV5-1 with TRBJ2-3; 15 bases are shared with TRBD2. This CDR3 spans 17 amino acids. Germline-derived CDR1 and CDR2 are SGHRS and YFSETQ. V trimming: 3 bases; J trimming: 5 bases; junction bases outside the gene matches: 7. The DNA for the CDR3 is TGCGCCAGCAGCTCCGGGACTAGCGGGGGGATCCAAGATACGCAGTATTTT. Protein product: CASSSGTSGGIQDTQYF. Variable domain in full (rest from reference TRBV5-1 and TRBJ2-3): KAGVTQTPRYLIKTRGQQVTLSCSPISGHRSVSWYQQTPGQGLQFLFEYFSETQRNKGNFPGRFSGRQFSNSRSEMNVSTLELGDSALYLCASSSGTSGGIQDTQYFGPGTRLTVL.

This clone has just one count. The chain links TRBV6-5 to TRBJ1-2; TRBD1 might be the D (5 bases). V was shortened by 8 bases and J by 0 bases, with 10 bases between the two germline ends. Germline CDR1 reads MNHEY; CDR2 reads SVGAGI. CDR3 length equals 13 residues. The CDR3 bases are TGTGCCAGCCAGGGATTACCTAACTATGGCTACACCTTC. This encodes CASQGLPNYGYTF.

This sequence joins TRBV29-1 and TRBJ2-7, with 8 bases matching TRBD1. Germline V lookup: CDR1 SQVTM, CDR2 ANQGSEA. V lost 3 bases and J lost 2; bases outside the gene matches: 3. The CDR3 consists of 13 residues. The CDR3 nucleotides read TGCAGCGTTGAGGGACAGGAACCCTACGAGCAGTACTTC. Its translation: CSVEGQEPYEQYF.